This TCR beta chain emerged from a study of T cell repertoires in cytomegalovirus infection. Trimming at V came to 4 bases and at J to 9 bases, leaving 20 bases not matched to a gene. The length of the CDR3 is 17 residues. Per the germline V gene, CDR1 is LNHDA and CDR2 is SQIVND (reference sequence). This clonotype was picked up one time. Its antigen is not identified. Whole-study results and caveats: HLA-C-restricted CMV-specific TCR beta clonotypes prevailed in the ex vivo response.

One entry per CDR3 protein, called by TCRdb with MiXCR from the reads. The sample has more than 250,000 distinct CDR3 sequences, around 25% seen once. This chain links TRBV19 with TRBJ2-5; 7 bases fit TRBD1. The material was cultured PBMCs, obtained from culture after CMV antigen stimulation. The receptor was derived from a human donor in good health (CMV status not recorded). Some clones in this sample may be carry-over from other donors' samples. This chain's CDR3 is CASSTLPRTGELRAQYF. Here the CDR3 DNA reads TGTGCCAGTAGTACTCTCCCCAGGACAGGAGAATTGAGGGCCCAGTACTTC.